This TCR beta chain was sequenced during a study of blood T cell repertoires in COVID-19. The wider study: Donors in the United States, Italy and Spain gave samples during acute or convalescent COVID-19.

Germline V gene lookup returns CDR1 SGDLS and CDR2 YYNGEE. There are 19 residues in the CDR3. The junction had 15 bases not matched to a gene; V was cut back by 3 bases and J by 1 base. Per the original data handling: How many nucleated cells were present was estimated from reference gene primer amplification. Libraries were prepared by immunoSEQ multiplex PCR; TCRdb keeps only in-frame clonotypes and omits some of them. The V and J calls and the clone size are those of that table, but D and trimming were determined from the DNA. The repertoire holds around 100,000 clones, 80% to 90% seen once, with 2.5% to 3% in the top ten.

The material sequenced was peripheral blood. The TCR sequence derives from a man aged 50-59 years with COVID-19, enrolled during active disease. The chain couples TRBV9 to TRBJ2-1; 8 positions agree with TRBD2. The CDR3 protein is CASSALGGSGGRSYNEQFF. Here the CDR3 DNA reads TGTGCCAGCAGCGCCCTCGGGGGCTCGGGGGGGAGGTCCTACAATGAGCAGTTCTTC. Supplemented by reference TRBV9 and TRBJ2-1, the full variable domain reads DSGVTQTPKHLITATGQRVTLRCSPRSGDLSVYWYQQSLDQGLQFLIQYYNGEERAKGNILERFSAQQFPDLHSELNLSSLELGDSALYFCASSALGGSGGRSYNEQFFGPGTRLTVL.